This record looks at one T cell receptor (beta chain) sequence and its context. Its antigen is unknown. This entry comes from a study of blood T cells in healthy people across ages. The CDR3 runs to 14 residues. Germline V gene sequence: CDR1 DFQATT, CDR2 SNEGSKA (reference sequence). Trimming pared 6 bases from V and 2 bases from J, leaving 13 bases between. The study, taken as a whole, reports: Since the PBMCs were unsorted, naive and antigen-experienced cells could not be conclusively compared. Relative to aged donors, long-lived donors carried more naive CD4+ cells and displayed higher diversity. TCR beta diversity was tightly associated with the proportion of naive T cells. TCR beta diversity per million T cells fell roughly linearly with age.

Together with a sample-barcoded 5' primer, a J-beta primer mix was included in a second PCR lasting roughly 6 to 12 cycles. TCRdb passed the 5' RACE reads through MiXCR, listing each CDR3 protein once. The sample has 1.2 million to 1.5 million distinct CDR3 sequences; roughly 59% are singletons. The rearrangement uses TRBV20-1 and TRBJ2-2; D is uncertain. Sequences were obtained from blood. The receptor was isolated from a man between 18 and 29 years old in good health. The CDR3 region has the DNA TGCAGTGCCCCGGCAGAGACTAACACCGGGGAGCTGTTTTTT. Translation: CSAPAETNTGELFF.